These 20 T cell receptor beta chains originate from one sample sequenced in a study of blood T cell repertoires in COVID-19. Data came from immunoSEQ multiplex PCR; TCRdb stores just in-frame clones and leaves some out. The sample yields over 350,000 clones, around 89% seen once. The sequenced material came from peripheral blood. The receptors were sampled from a woman aged 25 to 39 with acute or convalescent COVID-19.

V is TRBV6-5 and J is TRBJ2-1; TRBD2 matches at 7 bases. The CDR3 runs to 16 residues. CDR1 and CDR2 from the germline V gene are MNHEY and SVGAGI. V was pared by 0 bases and J by 2 bases, with 4 bases of the junction left unmatched. CDR3 protein: CASSYSELAPYNEQFF. In nucleotides, the CDR3 is TGTGCCAGCAGTTACTCTGAACTAGCGCCCTACAATGAGCAGTTCTTC.

The V and J genes are TRBV5-1 and TRBJ2-7, with TRBD2 matching over 15 bases. The length of the CDR3 is 16 residues. Losses at the gene ends were 0 bases for V and 8 bases for J; bases not matched to a gene: 6. Germline-derived CDR1 and CDR2 are SGHRS and YFSETQ. The CDR3 DNA is TGCGCCAGCAGCTTGGGGACTAGCGGGGGGGCGATCAAGCAGTACTTC. Its protein is CASSLGTSGGAIKQYF.

This clone has just one count. The same CDR3 can be traced to other DNA sequences in this sample. The V gene is TRBV6-5, the J gene TRBJ1-6; TRBD1 agrees at 9 bases. V shed 6 bases, J shed 7 bases, and the junction held 7 bases outside the gene matches. The CDR3 loop spans 15 amino acids. Germline lookup yields CDR1 MNHEY and CDR2 SVGAGI. The CDR3 DNA is TGTGCCAGCAGCTTGACCGGGACAGGGAATTCACCCCTCCACTTT. Amino acids: CASSLTGTGNSPLHF.

V and J are TRBV3-1 (or the pseudogene TRBV3-2) and TRBJ2-2; D might be TRBD1 (6 bases). CDR1 and CDR2 from the germline V gene are LGHDT and YNNKEL (reference sequence). Trimming took off 5 bases at V and 2 bases at J, with 15 bases between the two ends. This CDR3 has 16 residues. The CDR3 DNA sequence: TGTGCCAGCAGCACCCCCTGGACAGACAACACCGGGGAGCTGTTTTTT. Translation gives CASSTPWTDNTGELFF.

This clone has just a few counts. The chain is built from TRBV4-2 and TRBJ2-5; TRBD2 aligns across 11 bases. Germline trimming cut 4 bases from V and 1 base from J; bases unmatched to any gene: 5. This CDR3 is 16 amino acids long. From germline, CDR1 is LGHNA and CDR2 YNFKEQ. CDR3 sequence: CASSLSSGGIQETQYF. The CDR3 bases are TGTGCCAGCAGCCTCTCTAGCGGGGGGATCCAAGAGACCCAGTACTTC.

This chain connects TRBV19 to TRBJ2-7, with unresolved D. Per the germline V gene, CDR1 is LNHDA and CDR2 is SQIVND (reference sequence). The CDR3 has 14 amino acids. Deletions cut 3 bases from V and 7 bases from J, with 16 bases between. CDR3 sequence (DNA): TGTGCCAGTAGTATGTTTCTCGGGTCTGAAGAGCAGTACTTC. The encoded protein is CASSMFLGSEEQYF.

V gene TRBV19 combines with J gene TRBJ2-5, with D uncertain. The ends were cut back, 5 bases at V and 1 base at J, with 8 bases in the middle. Germline loops: CDR1 LNHDA, CDR2 SQIVND (reference sequence). The CDR3 contains 13 residues. This CDR3 is CASSPQIQETQYF. CDR3 nucleotide sequence: TGTGCCAGTAGTCCCCAGATCCAAGAGACCCAGTACTTC.

CDR3: CASSLGAGGEKLFF. Written as DNA, the CDR3 is TGTGCCAGCAGCTTGGGTGCAGGTGGTGAAAAACTGTTTTTT. The V call is TRBV5-8, the J call TRBJ1-4; D unresolved. The CDR3 is 14 amino acids. The germline V gene encodes CDR1 SGHTS and CDR2 YDEGEE. Trimming stripped 0 bases from V and 7 bases from J, with 10 bases between.

The genes are TRBV12-3 or TRBV12-4 and TRBJ1-1; possibly TRBD1 for D (6 bases). Trimming pared 6 bases from V and 7 bases from J, leaving 15 bases between. This CDR3 is built from 13 residues. The CDR3: CASSRDRFDEAFF. The CDR3 DNA reads as TGTGCCAGCAGCCGTGACAGGTTTGATGAAGCTTTCTTT.

The chain joins TRBV19 to TRBJ1-2, with 8 bases identical to TRBD1. V lost 2 bases to trimming and J lost 4 bases; unmatched junction nucleotides: 6. The CDR3 consists of 15 residues. The germline V gene encodes CDR1 LNHDA and CDR2 SQIVND (reference sequence). CDR3 nucleotide sequence: TGTGCCAGTAGTATAAAATTCAGGGGGCTCTATGGCTACACCTTC. Translation: CASSIKFRGLYGYTF.

The chain combines TRBV2 with TRBJ2-7; D possibly corresponds to TRBD1 (5 bases). V gave up 2 bases and J gave up 9 bases, with 20 bases separating them. The germline CDR1 and CDR2 sequences are SNHLY and FYNNEI. This CDR3 has 15 residues. The CDR3 DNA follows: TGTGCCAGCAGTGAATCTAGTGGCAGGGCCCATGGGCAGTACTTC. Its translation is CASSESSGRAHGQYF.

Of note for this clone: Distinct nucleotide sequences in the sample also encode this CDR3. The gene calls are TRBV5-1 and TRBJ1-1; TRBD1 aligns across 7 bases. Germline V gene lookup returns CDR1 SGHRS and CDR2 YFSETQ. The CDR3 has 14 amino acids. After removal of 4 bases from V and 1 base from J, the junction contained 4 bases not matched to a gene. The CDR3 region has the DNA TGCGCCAGCAGCCCCGGGACAGCGAACACTGAAGCTTTCTTT. Protein: CASSPGTANTEAFF. Full variable domain (outside the CDR3, taken from reference TRBV5-1 and TRBJ1-1): KAGVTQTPRYLIKTRGQQVTLSCSPISGHRSVSWYQQTPGQGLQFLFEYFSETQRNKGNFPGRFSGRQFSNSRSEMNVSTLELGDSALYLCASSPGTANTEAFFGQGTRLTVV.

V is TRBV14 and J is TRBJ2-7; D unresolved. Trimming shortened V by 0 bases and J by 3 bases, and 15 bases separated the two germline ends. This CDR3 is built from 16 residues. The V gene's germline CDR1 is SGHDN and CDR2 FVKESK. CDR3 loop: CASSQDVHFGRYEQYF. For the CDR3, the DNA is TGTGCCAGCAGCCAAGATGTGCACTTCGGTCGCTACGAGCAGTACTTC.

V gene TRBV19 combines with J gene TRBJ2-2; D not certain. Germline V gene data show CDR1 as LNHDA and CDR2 as SQIVND (reference sequence). The CDR3 consists of 12 residues. V lost 8 bases and J 2 bases, leaving 6 bases between the germline ends. The CDR3 spells CASCENTGELFF. The CDR3 DNA sequence: TGTGCCAGTTGCGAAAACACCGGGGAGCTGTTTTTT.

The chain links TRBV10-3 to TRBJ1-4, with D uncertain. The V end was cut by 10 bases, the J end by 6 bases, with 9 bases between. CDR1 is ENHRY and CDR2 is SYGVKD in the germline V gene. This CDR3 is built from 11 residues. This CDR3 is CATRKDEKLFF. CDR3 in DNA: TGTGCCACGCGGAAAGATGAAAAACTGTTTTTT.

The rearrangement uses TRBV5-1 and TRBJ2-2; 7 positions match TRBD2. The length of the CDR3 is 13 residues. Germline CDR1 and CDR2: SGHRS and YFSETQ. The ends lost 4 bases at V and 6 bases at J; junction bases unmatched: 3. Here the CDR3 reads CASSIRGAGELFF. CDR3 bases: TGCGCCAGCAGCATCCGGGGGGCCGGGGAGCTGTTTTTT.

The chain uses TRBV27 and TRBJ2-3; 7 bases map to TRBD2. After removal of 10 bases from V and 1 base from J, the junction contained 11 bases not matched to a gene. Germline V gene data show CDR1 as MNHEY and CDR2 as SMNVEV (reference sequence). CDR3 length: 15 residues. Here the CDR3 DNA reads TGTGCCACCCCAAACGGGCTAGCGGGCACAGATACGCAGTATTTT. It encodes CATPNGLAGTDTQYF.

The chain links TRBV2 to TRBJ1-1; no firm D call. Trimming left V 4 bases short and J 0 bases short, with 9 bases between. This CDR3 region has 14 residues. The V gene's germline CDR1 is SNHLY and CDR2 FYNNEI. The CDR3 spells CASSGFLVNTEAFF. The CDR3 nucleotides read TGTGCCAGCAGTGGCTTTTTAGTGAACACTGAAGCTTTCTTT.

The chain couples TRBV5-1 to TRBJ2-3; D perhaps matches TRBD2 (6 bases). The germline V gene has CDR1 SGHRS and CDR2 YFSETQ. CDR3 length equals 15 residues. Trimming stripped 1 base from V and 5 bases from J, with 14 bases between. The DNA for the CDR3 is TGCGCCAGCAGCTTGTCAGGAGGGCATAAAGATACGCAGTATTTT. It is translated as CASSLSGGHKDTQYF.

The chain is built from TRBV10-3 and TRBJ2-5, with TRBD2 identical over 10 bases. With V trimmed by 8 bases and J by 4 bases, 16 bases remained unmatched. CDR1 is ENHRY and CDR2 is SYGVKD in the germline V gene. There are 17 residues in the CDR3. CDR3 DNA sequence: TGTGCCATCGGGTCCTCGCGAGCGGGGGGGTCCCGAGAGACCCAGTACTTC. As protein: CAIGSSRAGGSRETQYF.